This TCR beta chain was captured by sequencing in a study of T cells after yellow fever vaccination. Study-wide background: SMART-Seq v4 Ultra Low Input served to prepare low-cell-number fractions.

This clonotype has a count of ten or more. Its antigen is unidentified. Overall study results and limits: Detected again after the booster were most primary-vaccination clones, at 96% CD4 and 70% to 90% CD8. The bulk population could contribute abundant contaminating clonotypes to FACS-sorted repertoires.

TCR cDNA, made by 5'RACE template switching, carried an added universal primer site and UMIs. A single record per CDR3 protein comes from TCRdb applying MiXCR to the 5' RACE reads. The sample holds around 310,000 distinct CDR3 sequences, roughly 3.5% seen once. The CDR3 sequence is 10 residues long. Trimming left V 6 bases short and J 11 bases short, with 10 bases between. Germline V gene sequence: CDR1 MDHEN, CDR2 SYDVKM. The material was PBMCs, obtained on the day of the yellow fever booster vaccination. This TCR derives from a man aged 18 to 35 who received the YFV17D yellow fever vaccine. The chain links TRBV28 to TRBJ1-1; D call uncertain. The CDR3 region is CASSRLNAFF. The CDR3 bases are TGTGCCAGCAGCCGCCTGAATGCTTTCTTT. The entire variable domain, with the rest obtained from reference TRBV28 and TRBJ1-1, is as follows: DVKVTQSSRYLVKRTGEKVFLECVQDMDHENMFWYRQDPGLGLRLIYFSYDVKMKEKGDIPEGYSVSREKKERFSLILESASTNQTSMYLCASSRLNAFFGQGTRLTVV.